These 16 T cell receptor beta chains came from one sample sequenced in a study of blood T cell repertoires in COVID-19. The repertoire was sequenced with immunoSEQ multiplex PCR; TCRdb's copy has only in-frame clones and lacks some. The profile shows roughly 190,000 clones, about nine tenths of them singletons. The sequencing sample was made of PBMCs or T cells enriched from blood (not recorded which). The receptor set was obtained from a young woman who had recovered from COVID-19.

Note on this clone: Additional DNA sequences in this sample encode the identical CDR3. The gene calls are TRBV4-3 and TRBJ1-1; D is undetermined. The CDR3 loop spans 13 amino acids. Germline V lookup: CDR1 LGHNA, CDR2 YSLEER. Trimming cost V 0 bases and J 1 base, with 3 bases left between them. The CDR3 DNA is TGCGCCAGCAGCCAAGACCGGAACACTGAAGCTTTCTTT. Protein: CASSQDRNTEAFF.

The chain couples TRBV7-9 to TRBJ2-5; D is possibly TRBD1 (6 bases). V shed 8 bases and J shed 2 bases, with 12 bases lying between them. From germline, CDR1 is SEHNR and CDR2 FQNEAQ (reference sequence). The CDR3 is 13 amino acids. Written as DNA, the CDR3 is TGTGCCAGCCAAAGGACAGCGCAAGAGACCCAGTACTTC. Amino acids: CASQRTAQETQYF. The complete variable domain, with remaining parts taken from reference TRBV7-9 and TRBJ2-5, reads DTGVSQNPRHKITKRGQNVTFRCDPISEHNRLYWYRQTLGQGPEFLTYFQNEAQLEKSRLLSDRFSAERPKGSFSTLEIQRTEQGDSAMYLCASQRTAQETQYFGPGTRLLVL.

This chain connects TRBV7-9 to TRBJ1-1; D is unclear. V gave up 2 bases and J gave up 7 bases, with 5 bases separating them. This CDR3 spans 11 amino acids. Germline V gives CDR1 SEHNR, CDR2 FQNEAQ (reference sequence). The CDR3 is CASSLPGEAFF. The CDR3 DNA follows: TGTGCCAGCAGCTTACCCGGTGAAGCTTTCTTT. Looking up the rest from reference TRBV7-9 and TRBJ1-1 gives the full variable domain: DTGVSQNPRHKITKRGQNVTFRCDPISEHNRLYWYRQTLGQGPEFLTYFQNEAQLEKSRLLSDRFSAERPKGSFSTLEIQRTEQGDSAMYLCASSLPGEAFFGQGTRLTVV.

V is TRBV6-5 and J is TRBJ1-4; weak D call: TRBD1 (6 bases). CDR3 length: 15 residues. The V and J ends lost 4 bases and 6 bases respectively, with 15 bases between them. Germline CDR1 MNHEY, CDR2 SVGAGI. CDR3 residues: CASSSLGTRDEKLFF. CDR3 nucleotides: TGTGCCAGCAGTTCCCTCGGGACAAGAGATGAAAAACTGTTTTTT.

This chain links TRBV10-3 with TRBJ2-7; 9 nucleotides align to TRBD2. Germline V lookup: CDR1 ENHRY, CDR2 SYGVKD. The CDR3 is made up of 15 amino acids. J was trimmed by 2 bases and V by 3 bases; bases with no gene match: 5. The CDR3 bases are TGTGCCATCAGTGAAGGTAGCGGGAGCCCCTACGAGCAGTACTTC. Amino acid sequence: CAISEGSGSPYEQYF.

This chain links TRBV7-2 with TRBJ2-7, with 10 bases aligning to TRBD1. The CDR3 is 17 residues long. CDR1 is SGHTA and CDR2 is FQGNSA in the germline V gene. V trimming: 1 base; J trimming: 1 base; junction bases outside the gene matches: 7. The CDR3 protein is CASSLVDTGQGSYEQYF. Here the CDR3 DNA reads TGTGCCAGCAGCTTAGTGGATACGGGACAGGGGTCCTACGAGCAGTACTTC.

The chain couples TRBV4-1 to TRBJ1-4, with a possible D match to TRBD1 (5 bases). Germline CDR1 reads MGHRA; CDR2 reads YSYEKL. V was shortened by 1 base and J by 0 bases, with 15 bases between the two germline ends. CDR3 size: 18 residues. CDR3 loop: CASSQVGELDATNEKLFF. Here the CDR3 DNA reads TGCGCCAGCAGCCAAGTAGGGGAACTTGACGCAACTAATGAAAAACTGTTTTTT.

The chain joins TRBV18 to TRBJ2-5; TRBD1 agrees at 8 bases. The germline V gene encodes CDR1 KGHSH and CDR2 LQKENI. The V and J ends lost 4 bases and 2 bases, in that order; junction bases with no gene match: 6. CDR3 size: 15 residues. The CDR3 DNA follows: TGTGCCAGCTCACGGACAGGGAAGACACAAGAGACCCAGTACTTC. Encoded protein: CASSRTGKTQETQYF.

The CDR3 region is CASSRYFGVREKLFF. In nucleotides, the CDR3 is TGTGCCAGCAGTCGCTACTTCGGGGTAAGGGAAAAACTGTTTTTT. The gene calls are TRBV27 and TRBJ1-4; D is undetermined. V lost 5 bases to trimming and J lost 8 bases, with 18 bases between them. This CDR3 is built from 15 residues. Germline loops: CDR1 MNHEY, CDR2 SMNVEV (reference sequence).

This clone has more than one count but fewer than ten. J is TRBJ1-2 and V is TRBV19; 7 bases fit TRBD1. The V and J ends lost 7 bases and 4 bases, in that order; junction bases with no gene match: 6. The CDR3 contains 13 residues. The germline CDR1 and CDR2 sequences are LNHDA and SQIVND (reference sequence). This CDR3 is CASTEGQFYGYTF. In DNA, the CDR3 is TGTGCCAGTACCGAGGGACAGTTCTATGGCTACACCTTC.

The rearrangement links TRBV19 to TRBJ1-2; D gene ambiguous. Looked up from germline, CDR1 is LNHDA and CDR2 is SQIVND (reference sequence). This CDR3 spans 13 amino acids. V was pared by 6 bases and J by 2 bases, with 10 bases between. The CDR3 reads CASSPTENYGYTF. The DNA for the CDR3 is TGTGCCAGTAGCCCCACAGAGAACTATGGCTACACCTTC.

The chain is built from TRBV7-2 and TRBJ2-7; 13 bases align to TRBD2. The junction had 20 bases not matched to a gene; V was cut back by 5 bases and J by 7 bases. The CDR3 loop spans 19 amino acids. Germline CDR1 and CDR2: SGHTA and FQGNSA. The CDR3: CASSIRGIGTSGMTGEQYF. The CDR3 nucleotides read TGTGCCAGCAGCATCAGGGGGATTGGGACTAGCGGGATGACGGGGGAGCAGTACTTC.

V is TRBV7-9 and J is TRBJ1-4, with TRBD1 as a possible D gene (6 bases). Germline lookup yields CDR1 SEHNR and CDR2 FQNEAQ (reference sequence). The V and J ends lost 2 bases and 5 bases respectively, with 12 bases between them. The CDR3 totals 15 residues. The CDR3 here is CASSLHGTNNEKLFF. The DNA for the CDR3 is TGTGCCAGCAGCTTACACGGGACAAACAATGAAAAACTGTTTTTT.

The chain is built from TRBV6-5 and TRBJ1-6; D not certain. CDR1 and CDR2 (germline): MNHEY, SVGAGI. This CDR3 is 15 amino acids long. V was shortened by 6 bases and J by 6 bases, with 15 bases between the two germline ends. The CDR3 reads CASSPGIPFNSPLHF. The CDR3 bases are TGTGCCAGCAGCCCCGGGATCCCATTTAATTCACCCCTCCACTTT.

The rearrangement links TRBV6-5 to TRBJ1-3; no definite D call. The germline V and J ends were trimmed by 4 bases and 4 bases, with 11 bases remaining between them. The CDR3 has 14 amino acids. CDR1 and CDR2 from the germline V gene are MNHEY and SVGAGI. The chain's CDR3 is CASSSPVLGNTIYF. DNA of the CDR3: TGTGCCAGCAGTTCCCCAGTTTTAGGAAACACCATATATTTT.

V usage is TRBV9 and J usage is TRBJ1-1, with 10 bases lining up with TRBD1. Germline V gene lookup returns CDR1 SGDLS and CDR2 YYNGEE. The V and J ends lost 4 bases and 3 bases, in that order; junction bases with no gene match: 6. The CDR3 has 15 residues. The CDR3 sequence is CASSNPGTGDTEAFF. As DNA, the CDR3 is TGTGCCAGCAGCAATCCCGGGACAGGGGACACTGAAGCTTTCTTT.